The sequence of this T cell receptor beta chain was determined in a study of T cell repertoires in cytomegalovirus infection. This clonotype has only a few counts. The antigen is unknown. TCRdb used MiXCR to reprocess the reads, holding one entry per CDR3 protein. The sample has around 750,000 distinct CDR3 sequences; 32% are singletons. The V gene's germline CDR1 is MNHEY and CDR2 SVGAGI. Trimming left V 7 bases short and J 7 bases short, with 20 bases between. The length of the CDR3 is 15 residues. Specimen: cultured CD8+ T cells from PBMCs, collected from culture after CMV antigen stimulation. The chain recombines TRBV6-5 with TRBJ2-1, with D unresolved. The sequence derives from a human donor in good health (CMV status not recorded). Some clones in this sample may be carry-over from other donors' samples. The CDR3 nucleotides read TGTGCCAGCAAAGCACAGCCTCATCTACCGAATGAGCAGTTCTTC. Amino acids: CASKAQPHLPNEQFF.